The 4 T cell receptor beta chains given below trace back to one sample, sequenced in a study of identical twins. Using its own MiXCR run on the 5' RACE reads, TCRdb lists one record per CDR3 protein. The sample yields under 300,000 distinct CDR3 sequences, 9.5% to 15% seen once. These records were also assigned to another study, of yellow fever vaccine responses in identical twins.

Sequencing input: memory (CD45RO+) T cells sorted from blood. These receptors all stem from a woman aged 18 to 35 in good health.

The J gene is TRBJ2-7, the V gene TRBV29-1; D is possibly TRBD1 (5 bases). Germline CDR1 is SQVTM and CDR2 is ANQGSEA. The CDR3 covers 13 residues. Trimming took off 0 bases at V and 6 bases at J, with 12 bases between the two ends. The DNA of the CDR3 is TGCAGCGTTGAAGATCCCCCCAGGGCCGAGCAGTACTTC. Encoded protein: CSVEDPPRAEQYF.

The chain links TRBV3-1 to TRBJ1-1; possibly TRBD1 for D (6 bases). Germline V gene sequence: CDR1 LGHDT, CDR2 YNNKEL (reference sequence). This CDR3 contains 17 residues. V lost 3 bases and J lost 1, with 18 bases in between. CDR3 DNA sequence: TGTGCCAGCAGCCATGGGGGACCGGACAGACAGAACACTGAAGCTTTCTTT. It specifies CASSHGGPDRQNTEAFF.

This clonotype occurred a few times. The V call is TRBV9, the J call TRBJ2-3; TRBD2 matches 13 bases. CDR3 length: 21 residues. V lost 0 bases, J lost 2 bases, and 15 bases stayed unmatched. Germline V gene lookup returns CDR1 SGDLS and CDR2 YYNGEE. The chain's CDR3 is CASSVVGVSSGLAGDTDTQYF. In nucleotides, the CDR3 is TGTGCCAGCAGCGTAGTCGGAGTTAGCAGCGGACTAGCGGGGGACACAGATACGCAGTATTTT.

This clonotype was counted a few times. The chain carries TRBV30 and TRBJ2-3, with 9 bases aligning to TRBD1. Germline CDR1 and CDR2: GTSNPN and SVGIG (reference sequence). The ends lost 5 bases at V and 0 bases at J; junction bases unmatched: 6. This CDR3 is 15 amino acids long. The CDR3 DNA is TGTGCCTGGTCCCCGGGACAGGGTAGCACAGATACGCAGTATTTT. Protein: CAWSPGQGSTDTQYF.